This T cell receptor (beta chain) came from a study of shared clonotypes between healthy human individuals. Assay: immunoSEQ multiplex PCR; the TCRdb copy retains only in-frame clones and omits some. The table records some 1.5 million clones, approximately 98% of them present only once. Study-wide points: Shared clonotypes: about 4.6% naive CD4, roughly 4% naive CD8, about 2.5% memory CD4, more than 0.3% memory CD8. Estimated clonotype richness was generally higher in naive than memory subsets. Blood was the only sampled material, and tissue repertoires likely differ.

For this clone: The antigen remains undetermined.

Trimming pared 4 bases from V and 2 bases from J, leaving 11 bases between. Germline V lookup: CDR1 SGHNT, CDR2 YYREEE (reference sequence). The CDR3 is 14 amino acids. Nashville, Tennessee was home to all donors, each a Caucasian adult. The chain is built from TRBV5-4 and TRBJ2-3; D uncertain. The TCR originated in a man under 40 in good health. Input material: naive CD4+ T cells sorted from blood. The sample's subset: CD45RA+ positively selected. CDR3 DNA sequence: TGTGCCAGCAGCCCCCAAGGGTCCACAGATACGCAGTATTTT. Translation gives CASSPQGSTDTQYF.